A selection of T cell receptor beta chains follows, all from one sample in a study of tumor and adjacent non-tumor tissue in lung cancer. TCRdb called the multiplex PCR reads again in MiXCR, with one record for every CDR3 protein. The profile shows around 79,000 distinct CDR3 sequences, around 77% of them singletons. Sequenced material: lung tumor tissue. These receptors were taken from a woman aged 40 to 55 with non-small cell lung cancer. Each CDR3 is given with its conserved first and last residue. A D gene is named only where the DNA matches it firmly. Part of the rows lack a size; the others show once, few, many or a class for expanded clones.

D	size	V	J	CDR3	DNA
.	.	TRBV28	TRBJ2-7	CASSYQHGAYEQYF	TGTGCCAGCAGTTACCAACATGGGGCCTACGAGCAGTACTTC
.	many	TRBV4-1	TRBJ2-7	CASSQLPGLDYEQYF	TGCGCCAGCAGCCAACTCCCGGGCCTCGACTACGAGCAGTACTTC
TRBD1	many	TRBV6-1	TRBJ1-5	CASRMPTGASNQPQHF	TGTGCCAGCAGGATGCCGACAGGGGCTTCTAATCAGCCCCAGCATTTT
.	.	TRBV11-3	TRBJ2-3	CASSLDGGHTYTQYF	TGTGCCAGCAGCTTAGATGGGGGTCACACATATACGCAGTATTTT
.	.	TRBV11-1	TRBJ2-1	CASSLRCGWDQFF	TGTGCCAGCAGCTTACGCTGTGGATGGGATCAGTTCTTC
.	.	TRBV4-2	TRBJ2-7	CASSQELRALWEQYF	TGCGCCAGCAGCCAAGAACTGAGGGCTCTTTGGGAGCAGTACTTC
TRBD1	many	TRBV20-1	TRBJ2-7	CSAGVPGQGYEQYF	TGCAGTGCTGGAGTCCCGGGACAGGGCTACGAGCAGTACTTC
.	once	TRBV4-2	TRBJ1-5	CASSQVQGLSKQPQHF	TGTGCTAGCAGCCAAGTTCAGGGCCTTAGCAAACAGCCCCAGCATTTT
.	.	TRBV6-5	TRBJ2-7	CDSSLTGSFSEQYF	TGTGACAGCAGCCTGACAGGTTCCTTCAGCGAGCAGTACTTC
.	.	TRBV11-2	TRBJ2-3	CASSLNRDLRSYF	TGTGCCAGCAGCTTAAACCGGGACCTCCGGTCTTATTTT
.	.	TRBV11-2	TRBJ2-7	CASSLGQVREQYF	TGTGCCAGCAGCTTAGGACAGGTCCGGGAGCAGTACTTC
.	.	TRBV2	TRBJ2-1	CARRGGDEQFF	TGTGCCAGGAGGGGGGGCGATGAGCAATTCTTC
.	once	TRBV11-2	TRBJ2-3	CASITRTAGTGTQYF	TGTGCCAGCATCACTCGGACAGCCGGCACAGGTACGCAGTATTTT
.	.	TRBV12-3/TRBV12-4	TRBJ1-4	CDSSLGDPGRGKLFF	TGTGACAGCAGCTTGGGGGACCCAGGACGTGGGAAACTGTTTTTT
TRBD1	once	TRBV5-1	TRBJ2-2	CASSPRTGGAGELFF	TGCGCCAGCAGCCCCCGGACAGGGGGTGCCGGGGAGCTGTTTTTT
TRBD1	.	TRBV6-5	TRBJ2-5	CASSSGQGGTQHF	TGTGCCAGCAGTTCCGGACAGGGGGGGACCCAGCACTTC
.	.	TRBV6-5	TRBJ1-3	CVSGYSRGPSGNTIYF	TGTGTCAGCGGTTATTCGCGCGGGCCCTCTGGAAACACCATATATTTT
.	few	TRBV11-2	TRBJ2-2	CAGSPGRGGELFF	TGTGCCGGCAGCCCCGGACGCGGCGGGGAGCTGTTTTTT
.	many	TRBV28	TRBJ2-2	CAIWGPTGELFF	TGTGCCATATGGGGTCCAACCGGGGAGCTGTTTTTT
TRBD2	.	TRBV4-1	TRBJ2-5	CASSQEAVWAAGVQETQYF	TGCGCCAGCAGCCAAGAGGCTGTGTGGGCAGCGGGGGTACAAGAGACCCAGTACTTC
TRBD1	.	TRBV12-3/TRBV12-4	TRBJ1-5	CASSFKGGTNQLQHF	TGTGCCAGCAGTTTTAAAGGGGGCACTAATCAGCTCCAGCATTTT
TRBD2	.	TRBV11-2	TRBJ2-1	CTSSLGPLAGRNGQFF	TGTACAAGCAGCTTAGGGCCACTAGCGGGGCGCAATGGGCAGTTCTTC
.	once	TRBV6-6	TRBJ2-7	CASRHDPTRGYGQYF	TGTGCCAGCAGACACGACCCGACTAGGGGCTACGGGCAGTACTTC
.	.	TRBV2	TRBJ2-1	CVSSGGRVGRSYNEQFF	TGTGTCAGCAGTGGGGGAAGGGTGGGAAGGTCCTACAATGAGCAGTTCTTC
.	many	TRBV14	TRBJ2-1	CASSIRTEGEQFF	TGTGCCAGCAGCATACGGACGGAGGGGGAGCAGTTCTTC
.	many	TRBV29-1	TRBJ1-1	CSVRARGAGNTEAFF	TGCAGCGTCAGAGCAAGGGGGGCCGGGAACACTGAAGCTTTCTTT
TRBD2	.	TRBV12-3/TRBV12-4	TRBJ2-1	CTSTWSSGYNEQFF	TGTACCAGCACTTGGTCTAGCGGGTACAATGAGCAGTTCTTC
.	.	TRBV28	TRBJ1-6	CANILGLYNSPLHF	TGTGCCAACATCCTGGGTCTCTATAATTCACCCCTCCACTTT
.	once	TRBV5-6	TRBJ2-5	CVSRATKEGETQYF	TGTGTCAGCAGGGCTACAAAGGAGGGGGAGACCCAGTACTTC
.	.	TRBV2	TRBJ2-5	CASSKGRSGKETQYF	TGTGCCAGCTCCAAAGGCCGGTCGGGAAAAGAGACCCAGTACTTC
.	.	TRBV10-1	TRBJ2-3	CANTNLGDFIDTQYF	TGCGCCAACACCAATTTGGGGGACTTCATAGATACGCAGTATTTT
TRBD1	.	TRBV11-3	TRBJ1-5	CASTLCPTTGTGGNQPQHF	TGTGCCAGCACCTTATGTCCGACCACCGGGACAGGAGGAAATCAGCCCCAGCATTTT
TRBD1	few	TRBV5-4	TRBJ2-3	CASTLGQGVDTQYF	TGTGCTAGCACCTTGGGACAGGGGGTCGATACGCAGTATTTT
.	.	TRBV6-5	TRBJ1-2	CTSNLGSDYGYTF	TGTACCAGCAATCTCGGGAGTGATTATGGCTACACCTTC
.	.	TRBV29-1	TRBJ2-3	CSVVQGLHTYTQYF	TGCAGCGTTGTCCAGGGACTCCACACATATACGCAGTATTTT
.	medium-sized	TRBV6-1	TRBJ2-7	CASGKGGVHEQYF	TGTGCCAGCGGTAAAGGGGGTGTCCACGAGCAGTACTTC
TRBD2	.	TRBV5-1	TRBJ2-5	CASSFSGGAKATQYF	TGCGCAAGCAGCTTTAGCGGGGGGGCCAAGGCGACCCAGTACTTC
.	few	TRBV11-2	TRBJ2-7	CASNRAGFGQNF	TGTGCCAGCAACCGGGCAGGGTTCGGGCAGAACTTC
.	many	TRBV12-3/TRBV12-4	TRBJ2-3	CASSSKGGLTDTQYF	TGTGCCAGCAGTTCAAAGGGGGGCCTGACAGATACGCAGTATTTT
.	.	TRBV11-2	TRBJ2-7	CASSLVSDSYKQYF	TGTGCCAGCAGCTTAGTCTCAGACTCCTACAAACAGTACTTC
.	.	TRBV20-1	TRBJ2-7	CSVRAIVTYEQYF	TGCAGTGTTAGAGCTATCGTAACCTACGAGCAGTACTTC
.	.	TRBV28	TRBJ2-7	CVSRKTFYEQYF	TGTGTCAGCAGAAAGACATTTTACGAGCAGTACTTC
.	.	TRBV6-2/TRBV6-3	TRBJ1-2	CASSGAYGYSF	TGTGCCAGCTCAGGTGCTTATGGCTACTCGTTC
.	once	TRBV11-2	TRBJ2-5	CTSNLVGLRAQETQYF	TGTACCAGCAACTTAGTTGGGCTGAGGGCCCAAGAGACCCAGTACTTC
.	.	TRBV28	TRBJ2-7	CASTLGNSYDQYF	TGTGCCAGCACCTTGGGTAACTCCTACGATCAGTACTTC
.	.	TRBV28	TRBJ2-1	CASSRSTRTHSYNEQFF	TGTGCCAGCAGTCGTTCCACCAGGACCCACTCCTACAATGAGCAGTTCTTC
.	few	TRBV6-1	TRBJ1-1	CASIKRGRETEAFF	TGTGCCAGCATTAAACGGGGAAGAGAAACTGAAGCTTTCTTT
.	once	TRBV29-1	TRBJ2-3	CSLSLRERGTDTRYF	TGCAGCCTATCTCTCCGGGAGAGGGGCACAGATACGCGGTATTTT
.	.	TRBV28	TRBJ2-2	CASTIQDGELFF	TGTGCCAGCACAATCCAGGACGGGGAACTGTTTTTT
.	.	TRBV6-1	TRBJ2-2	CASTARRSTWELFF	TGTGCCAGCACCGCAAGGCGGAGCACCTGGGAGCTGTTTTTT
.	.	TRBV11-3	TRBJ2-2	CTSSPGEVGELFF	TGTACCAGCAGCCCCGGCGAGGTCGGTGAGCTGTTTTTC
.	.	TRBV12-3/TRBV12-4	TRBJ2-1	CASGSGRNEQFF	TGTGCCAGCGGTTCAGGGCGTAATGAGCAGTTCTTC
.	.	TRBV6-2/TRBV6-3	TRBJ2-5	CASSYGDAETQYF	TGTGCCAGCAGTTACGGGGACGCAGAGACCCAATACTTC
TRBD2	.	TRBV11-3	TRBJ2-1	CASSLAVPSGRWYGQFF	TGTGCCAGCAGTTTAGCGGTGCCTAGCGGGAGGTGGTATGGGCAGTTCTTC